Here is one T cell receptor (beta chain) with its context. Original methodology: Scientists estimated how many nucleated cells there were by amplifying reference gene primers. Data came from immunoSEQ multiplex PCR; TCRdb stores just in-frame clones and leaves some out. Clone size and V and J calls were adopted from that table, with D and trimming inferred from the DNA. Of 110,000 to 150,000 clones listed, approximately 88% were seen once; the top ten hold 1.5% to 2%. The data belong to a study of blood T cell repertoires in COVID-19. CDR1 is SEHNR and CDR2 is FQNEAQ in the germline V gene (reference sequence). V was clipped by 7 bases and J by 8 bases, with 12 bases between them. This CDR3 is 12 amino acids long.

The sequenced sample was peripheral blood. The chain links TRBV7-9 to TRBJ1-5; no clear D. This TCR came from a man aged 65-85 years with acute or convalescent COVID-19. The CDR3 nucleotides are TGTGCCAGCACCTCCGGTACAGAGCCCCAGCATTTT. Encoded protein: CASTSGTEPQHF. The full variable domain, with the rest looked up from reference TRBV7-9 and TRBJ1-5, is DTGVSQNPRHKITKRGQNVTFRCDPISEHNRLYWYRQTLGQGPEFLTYFQNEAQLEKSRLLSDRFSAERPKGSFSTLEIQRTEQGDSAMYLCASTSGTEPQHFGDGTRLSIL.